The 4 T cell receptor beta chains presented below share a single source sample, sequenced in a study of blood T cell repertoires in COVID-19. The method was immunoSEQ multiplex PCR; TCRdb's version includes in-frame clones alone and lacks a portion of them. This table holds fewer than 100,000 clones, 88% found once. The specimen was peripheral blood. The receptors were sampled from a human donor in a cohort sampled during active COVID-19.

The CDR3 spells CASNRALAASQSEQYF. The CDR3 nucleotides read TGTGCCAGCAACCGGGCGCTAGCGGCCTCCCAAAGCGAGCAGTACTTC. The chain recombines TRBV11-3 with TRBJ2-7, with 7 bases matching TRBD2. CDR3 length equals 16 residues. The germline gives CDR1 SGHNT, CDR2 YENEEA. V lost 7 bases, J lost 6 bases, and 18 bases stayed unmatched.

The J gene is TRBJ2-2, the V gene TRBV2; D is ambiguous. Trimming cost V 2 bases and J 8 bases, with 9 bases left between them. Germline CDR1 and CDR2: SNHLY and FYNNEI. The CDR3 runs 13 residues. The chain's CDR3 is CASSETVKGELFF. The CDR3 nucleotides are TGTGCCAGCAGTGAAACTGTAAAGGGGGAGCTGTTTTTT.

The chain couples TRBV2 to TRBJ2-1, with TRBD1 identical over 7 bases. Germline CDR1 and CDR2: SNHLY and FYNNEI. This CDR3 region has 14 residues. V shed 8 bases and J 3 bases; nucleotides not matched to a gene: 7. The CDR3: CASLEDRVYNEQFF. Here the CDR3 DNA reads TGTGCCAGCCTAGAAGACAGGGTCTACAATGAGCAGTTCTTC.

The V and J genes are TRBV10-3 and TRBJ1-2; TRBD1 agrees at 8 bases. The CDR3 is 15 amino acids. Germline lookup yields CDR1 ENHRY and CDR2 SYGVKD. With V trimmed by 7 bases and J by 2 bases, 9 bases remained unmatched. The CDR3 region is CAITPERTGNYGYTF. The CDR3 nucleotides are TGTGCCATCACCCCGGAAAGGACAGGGAACTATGGCTACACCTTC.